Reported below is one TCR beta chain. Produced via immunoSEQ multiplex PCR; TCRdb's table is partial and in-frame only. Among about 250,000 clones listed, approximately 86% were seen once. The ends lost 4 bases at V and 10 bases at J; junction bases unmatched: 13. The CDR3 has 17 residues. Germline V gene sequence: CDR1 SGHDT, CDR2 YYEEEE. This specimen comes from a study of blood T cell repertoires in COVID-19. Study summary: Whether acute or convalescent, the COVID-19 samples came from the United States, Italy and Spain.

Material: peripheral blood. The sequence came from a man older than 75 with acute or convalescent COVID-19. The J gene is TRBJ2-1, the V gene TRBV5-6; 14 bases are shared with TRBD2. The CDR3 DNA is TGTGCCAGCAGCGGACAGAGACTAGCGGGAGGGGGTCGGGAGCAGTTCTTC. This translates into CASSGQRLAGGGREQFF.